The TCR beta chain under discussion was sequenced for a study of blood T cells in healthy people across ages. Every sample had a minimum of 6.5 million PBMCs isolated. The CDR3 consists of 16 residues. Germline V gene sequence: CDR1 LGHNA, CDR2 YNFKEQ. The V gene end was trimmed by 2 bases and the J gene end by 5 bases; junction bases not matched to a gene: 6. Through a sample-barcoded 5' primer and a J-beta primer mix, a second PCR was run for 7 to 11 cycles. With 12 random nucleotides, a template-switch adaptor tagged each individual cDNA molecule. TCRdb re-analysed the 5' RACE reads in MiXCR, keeping a single row per CDR3 protein. The sample consists of 540,000 or so distinct CDR3 sequences, around 48% of them appearing once.

This clonotype originated in an elderly man in good health. V gene TRBV4-2 combines with J gene TRBJ2-3; 11 nucleotides line up with TRBD2. The sample was blood. CDR3 bases: TGTGCCAGCAGCCAAATCACTAGCGGGAGCGTAGATACGCAGTATTTT. It translates to CASSQITSGSVDTQYF.